These 8 T cell receptor beta chains share one sample of origin, sequenced in a study of blood T cell repertoires in COVID-19. This table comes from immunoSEQ multiplex PCR, and its TCRdb copy is limited to in-frame clones, with some not included. The sample consists of about 280,000 clones, around nine tenths of them appearing once. Sequenced material: peripheral blood. The origin of the receptors is a woman aged 25 to 39 with COVID-19, enrolled during active disease.

The rearrangement links TRBV5-6 to TRBJ2-7; 9 nucleotides align to TRBD1. This CDR3 is 15 amino acids long. The J segment lost 3 bases and the V segment lost 6 bases, leaving 10 bases of the junction unmatched. CDR1 is SGHDT and CDR2 is YYEEEE in the germline V gene. The CDR3 coding sequence is TGTGCCAGCACCCCCGGGACAGGGAGTAACTACGAGCAGTACTTC. Translation gives CASTPGTGSNYEQYF.

This chain links TRBV7-3 with TRBJ2-7; D perhaps matches TRBD2 (5 bases). The CDR3 runs to 14 residues. Germline assignment: CDR1 SGHTA and CDR2 FQGTGA. The germline V and J ends were trimmed by 1 base and 6 bases, with 13 bases remaining between them. The CDR3 sequence: CASSLNRLRGEQYF. Written as DNA, the CDR3 is TGTGCCAGCAGCTTAAATCGACTAAGAGGCGAGCAGTACTTC.

This rearrangement joins TRBV27 to TRBJ2-7; 7 bases fit TRBD2. CDR3 length: 15 residues. In germline, CDR1 is MNHEY, CDR2 SMNVEV (reference sequence). The V segment lost 6 bases and the J segment 2 bases; nucleotides outside the gene matches: 10. CDR3 sequence (DNA): TGTGCCAGCAGCAAAGGGACTACCCTTCCCTACGAGCAGTACTTC. Its translation: CASSKGTTLPYEQYF.

This clone was seen a single time. This chain connects TRBV11-2 to TRBJ2-2, with 11 bases that match TRBD2. The length of the CDR3 is 17 residues. With 3 bases clipped from V and 5 bases from J, the junction kept 8 bases outside the gene matches. The V gene's germline CDR1 is SGHAT and CDR2 FQNNGV. The CDR3 DNA reads TGTGCCAGCAGCTTCCCCACTAGCGGGAGTGGTACCGGGGAGCTGTTTTTT. It yields the protein CASSFPTSGSGTGELFF.

This sequence joins TRBV5-1 and TRBJ1-2, with a weak D call TRBD1 (5 bases). This CDR3 is 13 amino acids long. Germline-derived CDR1 and CDR2 are SGHRS and YFSETQ. Trimming pared 4 bases from V and 5 bases from J, leaving 12 bases between. The CDR3 reads CASSLGLQYGYTF. The CDR3, as DNA: TGCGCCAGCAGCCTGGGACTGCAGTATGGCTACACCTTC.

The gene calls are TRBV29-1 and TRBJ2-7; D is possibly TRBD1 (6 bases). CDR1 and CDR2 from the germline V gene are SQVTM and ANQGSEA. Trimming took off 4 bases at V and 6 bases at J, with 25 bases between the two ends. This CDR3 is built from 16 residues. The CDR3, as DNA: TGCAGCGTTGCCAACGCGGCAGGGACATCCCCTACCGAGCAGTACTTC. Amino acids: CSVANAAGTSPTEQYF.

V is TRBV6-6 and J is TRBJ2-2; 10 bases match TRBD2. Germline trimming cut 2 bases from V and 5 bases from J; bases unmatched to any gene: 2. This CDR3 spans 15 amino acids. Germline-derived CDR1 and CDR2 are MNHNY and SVGAGI (reference sequence). The DNA for the CDR3 is TGTGCCAGCAGTTACGGACTAGCGGTTACCGGGGAGCTGTTTTTT. Encoded protein: CASSYGLAVTGELFF.

The V call is TRBV5-4, the J call TRBJ1-4, with no clear D. Germline-derived CDR1 and CDR2 are SGHNT and YYREEE (reference sequence). Deletions cut 3 bases from V and 7 bases from J, with 13 bases between. The CDR3 length is 14 residues. The CDR3 sequence is CASSSRDLGEKLFF. In nucleotides, the CDR3 is TGTGCCAGCAGCTCCCGGGATCTGGGTGAAAAACTGTTTTTT.